The source of this T cell receptor (beta chain) is a study of blood T cell repertoires in COVID-19. Study as a whole: COVID-19 samples collected from the United States, Italy and Spain covered acute and convalescent phases. Nucleic acid was either cDNA or gDNA, and it came from T cells, B-cell-depleted T cells, or PBMCs.

This CDR3 contains 14 residues. CDR1 and CDR2 from the germline V gene are SGHNT and YYREEE (reference sequence). Trimming took 4 bases from V and 3 from J, leaving 10 bases between them. Original handling: Amplification of reference gene primers provided the estimated nucleated cell counts. Sequencing used immunoSEQ multiplex PCR; TCRdb keeps in-frame clones, though not all of them. V, J and clone size were drawn from that table, and D and trimming were deduced from the DNA. The table shows more than 250,000 clones, with around 80% occurring only once. V and J are TRBV5-4 and TRBJ2-2; a weak D match, TRBD2 (6 bases). The sequence was collected from a woman in her fifties or sixties with acute or convalescent COVID-19. Sequenced: peripheral blood. The CDR3 bases are TGTGCCAGCAGCCTGGGGACTGACACCGGGGAGCTGTTTTTT. Protein: CASSLGTDTGELFF.